This T cell receptor (beta chain) was obtained from a study of blood T cell repertoires in COVID-19. Study background: Nucleic acid was either cDNA or gDNA, and it came from T cells, B-cell-depleted T cells, or PBMCs.

V lost 4 bases and J lost 5, with 24 bases in between. The germline V gene has CDR1 SGHNT and CDR2 YYREEE (reference sequence). CDR3 length equals 17 residues. Residents of over 20 US areas, aged about 18 to 95 years, made up the participants. Per the study methods: It was from reference gene primer amplification that nucleated cell counts were estimated. Clones were sequenced by immunoSEQ multiplex PCR, and TCRdb holds only the in-frame ones, with some missing. Clonal size and the V and J genes are those of that table, whereas D and trimming came from the DNA. The data hold about 270,000 clones, with 80% to 90% observed a single time.

The sequenced sample consisted of PBMCs or T cells enriched from blood (not recorded which). The J gene is TRBJ1-1, the V gene TRBV5-4; possible D gene TRBD1, 6 bases. The TCR was taken from a woman under 30 who had recovered from COVID-19. CDR3 sequence: CASSGREYREGDTEAFF. For the CDR3, the DNA is TGTGCCAGCAGCGGGAGGGAATACAGGGAAGGTGATACTGAAGCTTTCTTT.